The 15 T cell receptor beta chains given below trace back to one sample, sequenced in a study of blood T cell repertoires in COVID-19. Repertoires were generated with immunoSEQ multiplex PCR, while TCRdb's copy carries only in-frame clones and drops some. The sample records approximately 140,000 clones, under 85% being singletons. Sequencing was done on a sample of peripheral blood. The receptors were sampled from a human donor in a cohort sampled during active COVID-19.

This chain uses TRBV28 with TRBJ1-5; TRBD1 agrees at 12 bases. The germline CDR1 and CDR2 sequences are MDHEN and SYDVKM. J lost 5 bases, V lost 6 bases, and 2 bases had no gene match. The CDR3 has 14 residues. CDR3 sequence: CASRGTGGDQPQHF. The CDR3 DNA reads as TGTGCCAGCAGAGGGACAGGGGGCGATCAGCCCCAGCATTTT.

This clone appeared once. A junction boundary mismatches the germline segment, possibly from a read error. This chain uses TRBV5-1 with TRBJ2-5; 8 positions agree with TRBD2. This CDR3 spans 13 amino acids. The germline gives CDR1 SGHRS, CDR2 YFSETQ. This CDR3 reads CATSLAGQETQYF. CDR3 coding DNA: TGCGCCACCAGCCTAGCGGGTCAAGAGACCCAGTACTTC. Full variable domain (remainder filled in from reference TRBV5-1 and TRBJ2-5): KAGVTQTPRYLIKTRGQQVTLSCSPISGHRSVSWYQQTPGQGLQFLFEYFSETQRNKGNFPGRFSGRQFSNSRSEMNVSTLELGDSALYLCATSLAGQETQYFGPGTRLLVL.

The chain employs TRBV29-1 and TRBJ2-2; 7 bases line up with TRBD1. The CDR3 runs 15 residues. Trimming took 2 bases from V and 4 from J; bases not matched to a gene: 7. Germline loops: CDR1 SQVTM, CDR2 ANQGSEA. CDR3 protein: CSVEWATGITGELFF. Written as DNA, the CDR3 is TGCAGCGTTGAATGGGCGACAGGGATCACCGGGGAGCTGTTTTTT.

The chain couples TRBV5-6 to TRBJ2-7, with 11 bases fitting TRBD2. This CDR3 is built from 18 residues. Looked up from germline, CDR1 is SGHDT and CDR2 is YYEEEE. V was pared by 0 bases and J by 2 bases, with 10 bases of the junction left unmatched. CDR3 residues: CASSLGPLLAGGTYEQYF. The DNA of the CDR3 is TGTGCCAGCAGCTTGGGCCCCCTGCTAGCGGGGGGTACCTACGAGCAGTACTTC. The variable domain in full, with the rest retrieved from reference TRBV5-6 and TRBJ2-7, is DAGVTQSPTHLIKTRGQQVTLRCSPKSGHDTVSWYQQALGQGPQFIFQYYEEEERQRGNFPDRFSGHQFPNYSSELNVNALLLGDSALYLCASSLGPLLAGGTYEQYFGPGTRLTVT.

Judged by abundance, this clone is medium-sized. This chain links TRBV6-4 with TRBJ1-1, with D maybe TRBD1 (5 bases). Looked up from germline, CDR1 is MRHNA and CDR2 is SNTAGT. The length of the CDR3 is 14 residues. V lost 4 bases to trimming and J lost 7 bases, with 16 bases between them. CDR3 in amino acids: CASSVRGEAGEAFF. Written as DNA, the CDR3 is TGTGCCAGCAGTGTTCGGGGGGAAGCGGGTGAAGCTTTCTTT.

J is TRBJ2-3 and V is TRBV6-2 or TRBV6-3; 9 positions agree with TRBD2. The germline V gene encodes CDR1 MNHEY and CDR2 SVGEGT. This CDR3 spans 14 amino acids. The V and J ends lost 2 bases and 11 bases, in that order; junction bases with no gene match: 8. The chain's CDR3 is CASSYRASGEKQYF. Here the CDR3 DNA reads TGTGCCAGCAGTTACCGGGCTAGCGGGGAGAAGCAGTATTTT.

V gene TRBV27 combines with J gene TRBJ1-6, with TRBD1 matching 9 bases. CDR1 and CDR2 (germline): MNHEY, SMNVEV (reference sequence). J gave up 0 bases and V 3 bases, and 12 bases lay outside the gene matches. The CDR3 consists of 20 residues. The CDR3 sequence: CASSFQGYRGQSSYNSPLHF. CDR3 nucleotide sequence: TGTGCCAGCAGTTTCCAGGGATACAGGGGGCAAAGCTCCTATAATTCACCCCTCCACTTT.

DNA for the CDR3: TGCGCCAGCAGCTTGGGGGCACGGAGGGACACCGGGGAGCTGTTTTTT. Translated: CASSLGARRDTGELFF. V gene TRBV5-1 combines with J gene TRBJ2-2; a possible D gene is TRBD2 (6 bases). Germline V gene data show CDR1 as SGHRS and CDR2 as YFSETQ. Trimming cost V 0 bases and J 3 bases, with 12 bases left between them. The CDR3 length is 16 residues. The full variable domain, its missing parts supplied by reference TRBV5-1 and TRBJ2-2, is KAGVTQTPRYLIKTRGQQVTLSCSPISGHRSVSWYQQTPGQGLQFLFEYFSETQRNKGNFPGRFSGRQFSNSRSEMNVSTLELGDSALYLCASSLGARRDTGELFFGEGSRLTVL.

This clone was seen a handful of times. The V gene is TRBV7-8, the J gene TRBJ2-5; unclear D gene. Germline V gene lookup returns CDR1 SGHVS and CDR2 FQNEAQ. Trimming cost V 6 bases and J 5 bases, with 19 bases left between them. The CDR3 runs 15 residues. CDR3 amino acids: CASRSGYHLTETQYF. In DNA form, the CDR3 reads TGTGCCAGCAGGTCAGGCTACCACCTTACGGAGACCCAGTACTTC.

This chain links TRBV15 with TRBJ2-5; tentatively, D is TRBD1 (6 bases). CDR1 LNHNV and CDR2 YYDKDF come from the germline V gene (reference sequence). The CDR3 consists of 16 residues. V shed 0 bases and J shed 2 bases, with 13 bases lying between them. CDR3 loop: CATSRDLRTVQETQYF. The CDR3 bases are TGTGCCACCAGCAGAGATCTGCGGACAGTTCAAGAGACCCAGTACTTC.

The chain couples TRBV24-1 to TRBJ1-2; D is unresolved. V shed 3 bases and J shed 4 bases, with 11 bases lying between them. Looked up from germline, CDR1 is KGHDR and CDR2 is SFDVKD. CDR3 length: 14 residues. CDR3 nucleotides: TGTGCCACCAGTGATCGTTATCGGAGCTATGGCTACACCTTC. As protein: CATSDRYRSYGYTF.

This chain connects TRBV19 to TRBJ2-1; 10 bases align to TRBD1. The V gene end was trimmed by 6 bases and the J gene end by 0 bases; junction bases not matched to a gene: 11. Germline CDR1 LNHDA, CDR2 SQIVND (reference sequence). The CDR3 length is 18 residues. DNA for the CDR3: TGTGCCAGTAGGTCCCGGGACAGGGGCATACTCTCCTACAATGAGCAGTTCTTC. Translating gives CASRSRDRGILSYNEQFF.

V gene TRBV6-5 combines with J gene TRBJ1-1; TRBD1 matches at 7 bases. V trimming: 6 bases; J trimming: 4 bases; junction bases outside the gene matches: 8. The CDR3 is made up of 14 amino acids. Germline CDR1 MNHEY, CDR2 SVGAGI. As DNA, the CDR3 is TGTGCCAGCAGGACCAGACAGGGAGGCACTGAAGCTTTCTTT. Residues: CASRTRQGGTEAFF.

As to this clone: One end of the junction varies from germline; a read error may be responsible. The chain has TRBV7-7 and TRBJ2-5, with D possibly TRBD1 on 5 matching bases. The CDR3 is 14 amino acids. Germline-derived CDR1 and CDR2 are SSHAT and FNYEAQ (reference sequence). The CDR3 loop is CASSLVGQQETQYF. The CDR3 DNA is TGTGCTAGCAGCTTAGTGGGGCAGCAAGAGACCCAGTACTTC. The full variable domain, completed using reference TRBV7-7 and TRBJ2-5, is GAGVSQSPRYKVTKRGQDVTLRCDPISSHATLYWYQQALGQGPEFLTYFNYEAQPDKSGLPSDRFSAERPEGSISTLTIQRTEQRDSAMYRCASSLVGQQETQYFGPGTRLLVL.

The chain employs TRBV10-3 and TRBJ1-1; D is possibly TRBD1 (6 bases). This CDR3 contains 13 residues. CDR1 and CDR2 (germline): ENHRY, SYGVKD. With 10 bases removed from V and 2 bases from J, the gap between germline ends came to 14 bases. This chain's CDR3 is CATGGQVNTEAFF. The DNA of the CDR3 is TGTGCCACCGGGGGGCAAGTTAACACTGAAGCTTTCTTT.